These 10 T cell receptor beta chains originate from one sample sequenced in a study of cytomegalovirus exposure and HLA in healthy donors (dated by TCRdb to about 2017). Library generation was performed with the immunoSEQ multiplex PCR assay. For the multiplex PCR, a mixture combining 60 forward primers for TCR Vbeta segments and 13 reverse primers for TCR Jbeta segments was used. TCRdb provides this immuneACCESS table in a form limited to in-frame rearrangements. Some clones are lacking; in checked studies, under half of them reflect an unresolved V gene, and why the rest are absent is not known. This sample comprises roughly 220,000 clones, roughly four fifths of them detected only once. The top ten clonotypes cover about 2.6% of the sample. The source material was PBMCs. The receptors stem from a woman in her forties in good health and CMV-seronegative.

The chain combines TRBV6-6 with TRBJ2-7; TRBD1 agrees at 8 bases. J lost 5 bases, V lost 2 bases, and 5 bases had no gene match. The germline CDR1 and CDR2 sequences are MNHNY and SVGAGI (reference sequence). The CDR3 is 14 amino acids. The CDR3 loop is CASSYAGQGDEQYF. CDR3 sequence (DNA): TGTGCCAGCAGTTACGCCGGACAGGGAGACGAGCAGTACTTC.

The gene calls are TRBV19 and TRBJ1-2; TRBD1 might be the D (6 bases). Germline V gene sequence: CDR1 LNHDA, CDR2 SQIVND (reference sequence). V was cut by 4 bases and J by 3 bases, with 15 bases left in between. This CDR3 comprises 15 residues. This chain's CDR3 is CASSTSQGTYYGYTF. The CDR3 nucleotides read TGTGCCAGTAGTACCTCACAGGGAACCTACTATGGCTACACCTTC.

The V and J genes are TRBV9 and TRBJ2-6; maybe TRBD1 (6 bases). The CDR3 covers 14 residues. V lost 2 bases and J 4 bases, leaving 7 bases between the germline ends. Germline V CDR1 and CDR2: SGDLS, YYNGEE. CDR3 DNA sequence: TGTGCCAGCAGCGTCCAGGGGGGGGCCAACGTCCTGACTTTC. Translation: CASSVQGGANVLTF.

V usage is TRBV4-1 and J usage is TRBJ1-5, with no clear D. This CDR3 has 17 residues. V was cut by 0 bases and J by 6 bases, with 18 bases left in between. Germline CDR1 is MGHRA and CDR2 is YSYEKL. This CDR3 is CASSQEPTAGYFQPQHF. The CDR3, as DNA: TGCGCCAGCAGCCAAGAGCCCACCGCAGGATATTTTCAGCCCCAGCATTTT.

J is TRBJ2-3 and V is TRBV29-1; 12 nucleotides align to TRBD2. V lost 3 bases to trimming and J lost 1 base; unmatched junction nucleotides: 2. There are 15 residues in the CDR3. CDR1 is SQVTM, CDR2 ANQGSEA, per germline. CDR3 amino acids: CSVERLAGGTDTQYF. In nucleotides, the CDR3 is TGCAGCGTTGAGCGACTAGCGGGAGGCACAGATACGCAGTATTTT.

The rearrangement uses TRBV15 and TRBJ2-1, with 9 bases identical to TRBD2. The CDR3 has 16 amino acids. Germline trimming cut 0 bases from V and 6 bases from J; bases unmatched to any gene: 6. Germline assignment: CDR1 LNHNV and CDR2 YYDKDF (reference sequence). The CDR3, as DNA: TGTGCCACCAGCAGAGATCGACTAGCGGTATTCAATGAGCAGTTCTTC. It specifies CATSRDRLAVFNEQFF.

The gene calls are TRBV15 and TRBJ2-1; 9 nucleotides agree with TRBD1. J gave up 14 bases and V 5 bases, and 7 bases lay outside the gene matches. This CDR3 is 12 amino acids long. Germline V lookup: CDR1 LNHNV, CDR2 YYDKDF (reference sequence). CDR3 loop: CATSGDRERKFF. CDR3 DNA sequence: TGTGCCACCAGCGGGGACAGGGAAAGAAAGTTCTTC.

The rearrangement joins TRBV27 to TRBJ2-3; 10 nucleotides match TRBD1. There are 17 residues in the CDR3. The germline CDR1 and CDR2 sequences are MNHEY and SMNVEV (reference sequence). V gave up 6 bases and J gave up 2 bases; unmatched junction bases: 11. The CDR3 DNA follows: TGTGCCAGCAGACCCGGGACAGGGGCCCTCCCCACAGATACGCAGTATTTT. Translating it yields CASRPGTGALPTDTQYF.

The chain uses TRBV27 and TRBJ1-1, with TRBD1 as a possible D gene (5 bases). The CDR3 totals 13 residues. Germline V lookup: CDR1 MNHEY, CDR2 SMNVEV (reference sequence). Trimming took 6 bases from V and 7 from J, leaving 15 bases between them. Here the CDR3 DNA reads TGTGCCAGCAGGGGGCGAGTTGGATTTGAAGCTTTCTTT. It translates to CASRGRVGFEAFF.

Of note for this clone: Other DNA sequences in the sample encode the same CDR3. V usage is TRBV28 and J usage is TRBJ2-5; 7 nucleotides agree with TRBD1. The CDR3 totals 16 residues. The trim removed 4 bases at V and 1 base at J, leaving 9 bases unmatched. Germline V CDR1 and CDR2: MDHEN, SYDVKM. The CDR3 DNA follows: TGTGCCAGCAGTTCAGGCCGGGACAGCCTCCAAGAGACCCAGTACTTC. It encodes CASSSGRDSLQETQYF. The whole variable domain, remainder taken from reference TRBV28 and TRBJ2-5, is DVKVTQSSRYLVKRTGEKVFLECVQDMDHENMFWYRQDPGLGLRLIYFSYDVKMKEKGDIPEGYSVSREKKERFSLILESASTNQTSMYLCASSSGRDSLQETQYFGPGTRLLVL.